The clone carrying this TCR beta chain was seen just once. Authors' analysis steps: Estimated nucleated cell counts came from reference gene primer amplification. TCRdb keeps only in-frame clones here, not all; method: immunoSEQ multiplex PCR. V, J and clone size derive from that table, while D and trimming were established from the DNA sequence. The table has 100,000 to 150,000 clones, 74% seen once. The data were obtained in a study of blood T cell repertoires in COVID-19. The TCR originated in a man aged 55-75 years with acute or convalescent COVID-19. The sample comprised peripheral blood.

The CDR3 bases are TGTGCCAGCGGTTTGGGGGAGGGGCGCACAGATACGCAGTATTTT. Its protein is CASGLGEGRTDTQYF. The chain has TRBV2 and TRBJ2-3; 7 nucleotides align to TRBD2. Unmatched junction bases numbered 9, after V lost 8 bases and J lost 1 base. The CDR3 loop spans 15 amino acids. Germline V CDR1 and CDR2: SNHLY, FYNNEI.